Shown below are 23 T cell receptor beta chains from a single sample sequenced in a study of shared clonotypes between healthy human individuals. The assay was immunoSEQ multiplex PCR, and TCRdb's table has in-frame clones only and misses some. The sample has 950,000 to 1,300,000 clones; 75% are singletons. The sequenced sample consisted of memory CD4+ T cells sorted from blood. The subset denotes: CD45RA-negative fraction. The receptors were gathered from a man younger than 35 in good health.

This sequence joins TRBV5-1 and TRBJ1-1, with D possibly being TRBD1 (5 bases). V lost 0 bases and J lost 1, with 10 bases in between. Germline lookup yields CDR1 SGHRS and CDR2 YFSETQ. The CDR3 has 15 residues. The CDR3 region is CASSLGEGWNTEAFF. Written as DNA, the CDR3 is TGCGCCAGCAGCTTGGGAGAGGGGTGGAACACTGAAGCTTTCTTT.

This rearrangement joins TRBV13 to TRBJ2-5; 7 bases line up with TRBD1. Losses at the gene ends were 2 bases for V and 3 bases for J; bases not matched to a gene: 3. In germline, CDR1 is PRHDT, CDR2 FYEKMQ (reference sequence). CDR3 length: 14 residues. The CDR3 DNA reads as TGTGCCAGCAGCTTAACGCAGGGGGAAGAGACCCAGTACTTC. It encodes CASSLTQGEETQYF.

This clone was found a few times. The chain carries TRBV19 and TRBJ2-6; no definite D call. This CDR3 is 19 amino acids long. CDR1 LNHDA and CDR2 SQIVND come from the germline V gene (reference sequence). Trimming stripped 4 bases from V and 0 bases from J, with 19 bases between. For the CDR3, the DNA is TGTGCCAGTAGTACGGTGGGCAGGCATTTACTCTCTGGGGCCAACGTCCTGACTTTC. Amino acids: CASSTVGRHLLSGANVLTF.

In this sample, this clone turned up a few times. This chain links TRBV28 with TRBJ1-4; perhaps TRBD1 as D (5 bases). Between the trimmed V and J ends, which lost 8 bases and 5 bases, there was a span of 12 bases. The CDR3 consists of 13 residues. Per the germline V gene, CDR1 is MDHEN and CDR2 is SYDVKM. This CDR3 reads CASRGTVNEKLFF. CDR3 DNA sequence: TGTGCCAGCCGAGGGACGGTAAATGAAAAACTGTTTTTT. Based on the CDR3 plus reference TRBV28 and TRBJ1-4, the full variable domain is DVKVTQSSRYLVKRTGEKVFLECVQDMDHENMFWYRQDPGLGLRLIYFSYDVKMKEKGDIPEGYSVSREKKERFSLILESASTNQTSMYLCASRGTVNEKLFFGSGTQLSVL.

This chain joins TRBV7-2 and TRBJ1-1, with D possibly TRBD1 on 5 matching bases. Deletions cut 4 bases from V and 0 bases from J, with 9 bases between. From germline, CDR1 is SGHTA and CDR2 FQGNSA. This CDR3 comprises 14 residues. CDR3 sequence reads: CASSSGRVNTEAFF. In DNA, the CDR3 is TGTGCCAGCAGCTCGGGACGGGTGAACACTGAAGCTTTCTTT.

This clone has a single count. The V and J genes are TRBV2 and TRBJ2-2; TRBD1 aligns across 9 bases. This CDR3 has 15 residues. V was clipped by 6 bases and J by 7 bases; unmatched bases: 9. Germline V gives CDR1 SNHLY, CDR2 FYNNEI. CDR3: CASSPGQGVFGELFF. For the CDR3, the DNA is TGTGCCAGCAGCCCGGGACAGGGAGTTTTCGGGGAGCTGTTTTTT.

The chain links TRBV5-5 to TRBJ1-4, with 8 nucleotides matching TRBD1. Trimming cost V 2 bases and J 0 bases; bases outside gene matches: 12. Germline CDR1 is SGHKS and CDR2 is YYEKEE (reference sequence). The CDR3 runs 19 residues. The CDR3: CASSLFRDRHMSTNEKLFF. Here the CDR3 DNA reads TGTGCCAGCAGCTTATTCCGGGACAGGCATATGTCAACTAATGAAAAACTGTTTTTT.

In the case of this clone: At one of its ends the junction is not consistent with the germline gene, which may arise from a read error. This chain links TRBV2 with TRBJ1-4; 8 positions agree with TRBD1. The germline gives CDR1 SNHLY, CDR2 FYNNEI. The CDR3 contains 15 residues. CDR3 sequence (DNA): TGTGCCAGCGCCGGACAGGGATTAACTATTGAAAAACTGTTTTTT. This codes for CASAGQGLTIEKLFF.

This chain joins TRBV2 and TRBJ1-1; perhaps TRBD1 as D (6 bases). Germline V gene sequence: CDR1 SNHLY, CDR2 FYNNEI. The CDR3 has 14 residues. V shed 5 bases and J shed 4 bases, with 14 bases lying between them. As DNA, the CDR3 is TGTGCCAGCAGTCTCGGGACACGGGGCACTGAAGCTTTCTTT. This codes for CASSLGTRGTEAFF. Together with reference TRBV2 and TRBJ1-1, the CDR3 gives the full variable domain: EPEVTQTPSHQVTQMGQEVILRCVPISNHLYFYWYRQILGQKVEFLVSFYNNEISEKSEIFDDQFSVERPDGSNFTLKIRSTKLEDSAMYFCASSLGTRGTEAFFGQGTRLTVV.

The chain is built from TRBV30 and TRBJ1-1, with 7 nucleotides matching TRBD1. Looked up from germline, CDR1 is GTSNPN and CDR2 is SVGIG (reference sequence). This CDR3 is built from 13 residues. With V trimmed by 5 bases and J by 0 bases, 3 bases remained unmatched. The CDR3 coding sequence is TGTGCCTGGGGGACAGCCATGAACACTGAAGCTTTCTTT. Protein: CAWGTAMNTEAFF.

The chain carries TRBV11-2 and TRBJ1-1, with D possibly being TRBD1 (6 bases). Trimming removed 4 bases from V and 6 bases from J, with 12 bases in between. Germline lookup yields CDR1 SGHAT and CDR2 FQNNGV. The CDR3 runs to 13 residues. CDR3 nucleotides: TGTGCCAGCAGCTCTTGGACAGATCCTGAAGCTTTCTTT. As protein: CASSSWTDPEAFF.

The chain is built from TRBV5-6 and TRBJ2-1; TRBD1 aligns across 7 bases. Germline values: CDR1 SGHDT, CDR2 YYEEEE. There are 14 residues in the CDR3. The J segment lost 5 bases and the V segment lost 4 bases, leaving 6 bases of the junction unmatched. The CDR3 loop is CASSLLDRNNEQFF. As DNA, the CDR3 is TGTGCCAGCAGCCTCCTGGACAGGAACAATGAGCAGTTCTTC.

This clone was counted a few times. This sample also contains other DNA sequences that code for the same CDR3. This chain joins TRBV10-3 and TRBJ1-1, with D perhaps TRBD1 (6 bases). There are 13 residues in the CDR3. Trimming stripped 6 bases from V and 1 base from J, with 9 bases between. Germline CDR1 reads ENHRY; CDR2 reads SYGVKD. DNA of the CDR3: TGTGCCATCAGGACAGGCCAGAACACTGAAGCTTTCTTT. Encoded protein: CAIRTGQNTEAFF.

J is TRBJ2-3 and V is TRBV5-1, with 11 positions matching TRBD2. The CDR3 is 16 residues long. The junction had 7 bases not matched to a gene; V was cut back by 4 bases and J by 3 bases. Germline-derived CDR1 and CDR2 are SGHRS and YFSETQ. As DNA, the CDR3 is TGCGCCAGCAGCGTCACACTAGCGGGAGCGACAGATACGCAGTATTTT. Translating it yields CASSVTLAGATDTQYF.

There are a few counts of this clone. The chain uses TRBV15 and TRBJ2-7; D possibly corresponds to TRBD1 (5 bases). The CDR3 is made up of 13 amino acids. In germline, CDR1 is LNHNV, CDR2 YYDKDF (reference sequence). V shed 3 bases and J shed 3 bases, with 9 bases lying between them. The CDR3 spells CATSRDTHYEQYF. The CDR3 DNA is TGTGCCACCAGCAGGGACACCCACTACGAGCAGTACTTC. The full variable domain, in which reference TRBV15 and TRBJ2-7 provide the parts outside the CDR3, is DAMVIQNPRYQVTQFGKPVTLSCSQTLNHNVMYWYQQKSSQAPKLLFHYYDKDFNNEADTPDNFQSRRPNTSFCFLDIRSPGLGDTAMYLCATSRDTHYEQYFGPGTRLTVT.

The chain recombines TRBV9 with TRBJ2-3; D is ambiguous. The CDR3 extends over 15 amino acids. Germline lookup yields CDR1 SGDLS and CDR2 YYNGEE. V lost 4 bases and J lost 0, with 12 bases in between. This CDR3 reads CASSFSRSSTDTQYF. The DNA for the CDR3 is TGTGCCAGCAGCTTTAGTCGGAGTAGCACAGATACGCAGTATTTT.

V gene TRBV11-2 combines with J gene TRBJ1-6; D might be TRBD1 (6 bases). V lost 1 base to trimming and J lost 7 bases, with 8 bases between them. The CDR3 is 14 residues long. The germline gives CDR1 SGHAT, CDR2 FQNNGV. The CDR3 loop reads CASSLADRNSPLHF. DNA of the CDR3: TGTGCCAGCAGCTTAGCGGACAGAAATTCACCCCTCCACTTT.

This clone was detected only a few times. This chain uses TRBV20-1 with TRBJ1-1; perhaps TRBD1 as D (6 bases). Germline assignment: CDR1 DFQATT and CDR2 SNEGSKA (reference sequence). The CDR3 covers 11 residues. V lost 2 bases and J 8 bases, leaving 9 bases between the germline ends. The CDR3 sequence is CSARKGGEAFF. The DNA for the CDR3 is TGCAGTGCTAGAAAAGGGGGGGAAGCTTTCTTT.

CDR3 region: CASSEGNSLGPGELFF. The CDR3 nucleotides read TGTGCCAGCAGTGAGGGAAACTCCCTTGGCCCCGGGGAGCTGTTTTTT. The chain has TRBV2 and TRBJ2-2; D remains ambiguous. CDR3 length: 16 amino acids. Germline V gives CDR1 SNHLY, CDR2 FYNNEI. Trimming shortened V by 3 bases and J by 6 bases, and 17 bases separated the two germline ends.

This clone was recorded only once. V and J are TRBV5-6 and TRBJ2-6; D tentatively fits TRBD1 or TRBD2 (5 bases each). Germline CDR1 and CDR2: SGHDT and YYEEEE. Trimming stripped 0 bases from V and 0 bases from J, with 13 bases between. This CDR3 is built from 18 residues. The CDR3 sequence: CASSLGRDHGSGANVLTF. DNA for the CDR3: TGTGCCAGCAGCTTGGGTAGGGACCATGGCTCTGGGGCCAACGTCCTGACTTTC.

The chain is built from TRBV2 and TRBJ2-3; no clear D gene. The V gene lost 7 bases and the J gene lost 8 bases, with 13 bases spanning the gap. CDR1 SNHLY and CDR2 FYNNEI come from the germline V gene. The CDR3 sequence is 12 residues long. Written as DNA, the CDR3 is TGTGCCAGCATGCTAGAACCGGGTACGCAGTATTTT. Its protein product is CASMLEPGTQYF.

This clone was seen a handful of times. The chain combines TRBV2 with TRBJ1-6, with a weak D call TRBD1 (6 bases). The CDR3 runs to 15 residues. V gave up 7 bases and J gave up 10 bases, with 20 bases separating them. Germline assignment: CDR1 SNHLY and CDR2 FYNNEI. Here the CDR3 reads CASNDGQTLDSPLHF. Here the CDR3 DNA reads TGTGCCAGCAATGACGGACAGACTTTAGACTCACCCCTCCACTTT.

As to this clone: A read error likely explains this, since a far larger clone differs by one base. This sequence joins TRBV2 and TRBJ2-7; tentative D call: TRBD2 (6 bases). This CDR3 has 15 amino acids. V dropped 4 bases and J dropped 3 bases, with 16 bases sitting between them. The germline CDR1 and CDR2 sequences are SNHLY and FYNNEI. As DNA, the CDR3 is TGTGCCAGCAGTGGTCGGGGGAGGCCCTTCTACGAGCAGTACTTC. This translates into CASSGRGRPFYEQYF.